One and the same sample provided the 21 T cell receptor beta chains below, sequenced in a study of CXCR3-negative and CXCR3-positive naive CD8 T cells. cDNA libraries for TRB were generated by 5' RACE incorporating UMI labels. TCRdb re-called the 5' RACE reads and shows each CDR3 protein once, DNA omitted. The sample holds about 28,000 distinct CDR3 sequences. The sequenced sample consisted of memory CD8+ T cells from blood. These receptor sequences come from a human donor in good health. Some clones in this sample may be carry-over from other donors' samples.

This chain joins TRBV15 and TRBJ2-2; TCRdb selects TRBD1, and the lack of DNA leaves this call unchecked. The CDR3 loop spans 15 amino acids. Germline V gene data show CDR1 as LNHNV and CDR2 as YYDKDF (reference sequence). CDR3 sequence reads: CATSRPDRGLRELFF.

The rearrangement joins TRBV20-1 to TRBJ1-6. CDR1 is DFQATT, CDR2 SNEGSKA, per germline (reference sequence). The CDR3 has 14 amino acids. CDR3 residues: CSARTKLSGSPLHF.

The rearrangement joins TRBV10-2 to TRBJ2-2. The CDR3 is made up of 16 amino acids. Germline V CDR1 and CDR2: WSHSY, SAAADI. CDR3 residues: CASSEGRIFYTGELFF.

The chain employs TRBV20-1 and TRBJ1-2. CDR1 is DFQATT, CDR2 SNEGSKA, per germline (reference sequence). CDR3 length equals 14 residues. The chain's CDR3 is CSARGAGEGGGYTF.

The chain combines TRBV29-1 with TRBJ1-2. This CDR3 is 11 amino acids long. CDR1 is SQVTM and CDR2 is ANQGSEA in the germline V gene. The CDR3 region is CSTGGGDGYTF.

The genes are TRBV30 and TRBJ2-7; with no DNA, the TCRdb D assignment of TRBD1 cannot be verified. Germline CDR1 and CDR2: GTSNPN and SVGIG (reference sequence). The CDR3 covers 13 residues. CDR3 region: CAWSGTYSYEQYF.

The chain's CDR3 is CASSYIGEGETQYF. This sequence joins TRBV6-5 and TRBJ2-5; TCRdb names TRBD2, which stays unverified in the absence of DNA. The CDR3 spans 14 residues. Germline CDR1 is MNHEY and CDR2 is SVGAGI.

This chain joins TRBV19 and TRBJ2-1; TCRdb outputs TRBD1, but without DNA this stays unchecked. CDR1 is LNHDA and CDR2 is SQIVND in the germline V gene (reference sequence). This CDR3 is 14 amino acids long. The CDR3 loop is CASSPRQAGDEQFF.

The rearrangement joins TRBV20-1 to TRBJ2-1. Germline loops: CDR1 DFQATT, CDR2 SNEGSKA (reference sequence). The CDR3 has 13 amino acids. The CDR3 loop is CSARGSWDNEQFF.

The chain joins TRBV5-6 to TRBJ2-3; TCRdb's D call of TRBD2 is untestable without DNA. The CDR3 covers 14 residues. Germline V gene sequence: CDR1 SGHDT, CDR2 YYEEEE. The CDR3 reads CASSITSSTDTQYF.

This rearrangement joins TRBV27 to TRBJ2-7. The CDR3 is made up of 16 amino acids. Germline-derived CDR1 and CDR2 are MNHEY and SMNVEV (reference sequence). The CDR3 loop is CASSLKETDQGYEQYF.

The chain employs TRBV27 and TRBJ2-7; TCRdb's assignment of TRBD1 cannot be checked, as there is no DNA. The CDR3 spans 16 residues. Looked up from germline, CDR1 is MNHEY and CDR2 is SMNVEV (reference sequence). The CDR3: CASSFLQGPPSYEQYF.

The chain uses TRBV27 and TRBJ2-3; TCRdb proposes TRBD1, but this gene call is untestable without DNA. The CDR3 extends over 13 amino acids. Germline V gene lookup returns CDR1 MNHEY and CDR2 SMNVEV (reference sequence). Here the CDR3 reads CASSWNPADTQYF.

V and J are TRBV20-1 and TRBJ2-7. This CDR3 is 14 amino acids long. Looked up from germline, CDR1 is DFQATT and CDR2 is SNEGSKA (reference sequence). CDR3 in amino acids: CSARDRDSFYEQYF.

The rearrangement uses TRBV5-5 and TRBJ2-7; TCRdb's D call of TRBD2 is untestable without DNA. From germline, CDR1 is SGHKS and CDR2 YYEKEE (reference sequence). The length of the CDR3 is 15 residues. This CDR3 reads CASSWEDGLGMEQYF.

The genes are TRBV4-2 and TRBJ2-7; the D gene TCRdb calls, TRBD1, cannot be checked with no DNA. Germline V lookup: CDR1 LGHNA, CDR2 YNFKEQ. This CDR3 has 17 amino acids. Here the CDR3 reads CASSQYGPGQATYEQYF.

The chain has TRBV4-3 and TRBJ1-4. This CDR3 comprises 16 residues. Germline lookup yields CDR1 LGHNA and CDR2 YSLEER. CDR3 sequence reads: CASSLLRQASNEKLFF.

The CDR3 spells CASSQDDSRIAEAFF. The chain carries TRBV4-2 and TRBJ1-1; the D call of TRBD1 rests on TCRdb alone, since no DNA is present to check it. Germline values: CDR1 LGHNA, CDR2 YNFKEQ. This CDR3 spans 15 amino acids.

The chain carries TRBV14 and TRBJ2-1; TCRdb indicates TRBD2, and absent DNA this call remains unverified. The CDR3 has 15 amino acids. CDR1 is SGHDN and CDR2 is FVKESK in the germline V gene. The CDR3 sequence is CASSQETGRSNEQFF.

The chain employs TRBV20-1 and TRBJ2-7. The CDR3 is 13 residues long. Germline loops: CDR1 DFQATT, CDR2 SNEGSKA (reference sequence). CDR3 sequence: CSAREAGSYEQYF.

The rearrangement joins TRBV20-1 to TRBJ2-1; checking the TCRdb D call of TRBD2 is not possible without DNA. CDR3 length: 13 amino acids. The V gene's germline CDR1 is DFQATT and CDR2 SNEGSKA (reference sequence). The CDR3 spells CSADAGNYNEQFF.